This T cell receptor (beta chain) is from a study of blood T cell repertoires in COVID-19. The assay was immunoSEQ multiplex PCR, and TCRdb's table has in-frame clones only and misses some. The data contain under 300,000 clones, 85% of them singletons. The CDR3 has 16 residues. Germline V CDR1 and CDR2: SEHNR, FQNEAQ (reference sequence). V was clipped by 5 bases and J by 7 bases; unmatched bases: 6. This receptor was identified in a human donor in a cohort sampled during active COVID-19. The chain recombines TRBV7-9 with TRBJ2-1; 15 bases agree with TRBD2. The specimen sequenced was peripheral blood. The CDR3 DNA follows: TGTGCCAGCAGCAACCAGGGACTAGCGGGAGGAAATGAGCAGTTCTTC. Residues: CASSNQGLAGGNEQFF.